This TCR beta chain was observed in a study of cytomegalovirus exposure and HLA in healthy donors. Overall study findings and caveats: Later analysis demonstrated an association between a missense DCLRE1C variant and TCR beta V- and J-gene trimming. Some TCR beta chains (more than 150 of them) were listed as cytomegalovirus-associated.

The V and J ends lost 3 bases and 6 bases respectively, with 13 bases between them. The CDR3 runs 14 residues. Germline assignment: CDR1 MNHEY and CDR2 SMNVEV (reference sequence). A remark on this clone: What it binds is unknown.

PCR used 60 Vbeta primers and 13 Jbeta primers. Profiled with immunoSEQ multiplex PCR; TCRdb holds only in-frame clones, not every one. The sample contains 120,000 or so clones, 65% to 75% of which appear only once. The rearrangement joins TRBV27 to TRBJ2-3; D unclear. This TCR derives from a woman aged 50 to 60 in good health and CMV-seropositive. Input material: PBMCs. For the CDR3, the DNA is TGTGCCAGCAGTTTTGGCAGAGGTATGGATACGCAGTATTTT. Amino acids: CASSFGRGMDTQYF.